This TCR beta chain comes out of a study of cytomegalovirus exposure and HLA in healthy donors. Study at large: From donors who were HLA-typed, an early data release held about 89 million unique TCRs.

The germline V and J ends were trimmed by 0 bases and 7 bases, with 13 bases remaining between them. This CDR3 has 15 residues. Germline CDR1 reads LGHNA; CDR2 reads YSLEER. PCR primers comprised 60 Vbeta and 13 Jbeta primers. As processed by the authors: Later reanalysis found about 80 million unique TCR beta chains, around 11 million of them shared. Clones were sequenced by immunoSEQ multiplex PCR, and TCRdb holds only the in-frame ones, with some missing. V, J and clone size were drawn from that table, and D and trimming were deduced from the DNA. Here the sample spans about 190,000 clones, 70% to 75% being singletons. This clone was seen a single time. Its cognate antigen is unknown. Study-wide points: In a later analysis, V- and J-gene trimming of beta chains associated with a DCLRE1C missense variant, replicated independently. An analysis was carried out later, and it reportedly showed fewer N-insertions in an Asian-associated ancestry cluster than the roughly 670-donor mean.

The sequence derives from a man younger than 45 in good health and CMV-seropositive. The material sequenced was PBMCs. V and J are TRBV4-3 and TRBJ1-5; perhaps TRBD1 as D (6 bases). CDR3 sequence (DNA): TGCGCCAGCAGCCAAGACCCAGGGGTAGGCCAGCCCCAGCATTTT. Translation: CASSQDPGVGQPQHF.